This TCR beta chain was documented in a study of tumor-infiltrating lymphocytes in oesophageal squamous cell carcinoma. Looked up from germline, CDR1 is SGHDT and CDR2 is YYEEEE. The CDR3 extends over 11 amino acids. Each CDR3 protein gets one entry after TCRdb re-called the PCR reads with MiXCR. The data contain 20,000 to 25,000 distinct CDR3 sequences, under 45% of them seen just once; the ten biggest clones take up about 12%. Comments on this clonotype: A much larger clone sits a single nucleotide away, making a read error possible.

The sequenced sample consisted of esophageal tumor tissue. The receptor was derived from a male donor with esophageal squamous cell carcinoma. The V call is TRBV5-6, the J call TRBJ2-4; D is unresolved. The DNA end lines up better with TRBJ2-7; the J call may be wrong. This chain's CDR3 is CASSLSIEQYF. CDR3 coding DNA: TGTGCCAGCAGCTTGTCCATCGAGCAGTACTTC.